This is a list of T cell receptor beta chains from one sample in a study of T cell changes during pregnancy in multiple sclerosis. The assay was immunoSEQ multiplex PCR, and TCRdb's table has in-frame clones only and misses some. The table lists roughly 40,000 clones, around 94% of them singletons. The sample was peripheral blood, taken in the third trimester of pregnancy. Every receptor here comes from a female donor with multiple sclerosis, enrolled in a pregnancy study. CDR3s include the opening cysteine and the closing phenylalanine or tryptophan. Fields, in order: D gene, J gene, clone size, V gene, CDR3 DNA, CDR3 protein. D genes are given only for firm matches. Rows may omit the clone size; those that give it use once, few, many or a size class.

NA,TRBJ1-1,NA,TRBV15,TGTGCCACCAGCAGAGAGATGCAGGCCGCTGAAGCTTTCTTT,CATSREMQAAEAFF
TRBD2,TRBJ2-7,NA,TRBV9,TGTGCCAGCAGCCTACTACGACTAGCGGCTTACGAGCAGTACTTC,CASSLLRLAAYEQYF
TRBD1,TRBJ1-4,NA,TRBV4-1,TGCGCCAGCAGCCGAAAGACAGGGGACGATACAACTAATGAAAAACTGTTTTTT,CASSRKTGDDTTNEKLFF
NA,TRBJ2-3,NA,TRBV5-4,TGTGCCAGCAGCTTTAGATTGGCTAGCGCAGATACGCAGTATTTT,CASSFRLASADTQYF
TRBD1,TRBJ1-1,NA,TRBV29-1,TGCAGCGTTGTGGACAGGGGGAGTCGAGCTTTCTTT,CSVVDRGSRAFF
TRBD2,TRBJ2-3,NA,TRBV9,TGTGCCAGCAGCGTAGCTCCTAGCGGGAGCACAGATACGCAGTATTTT,CASSVAPSGSTDTQYF
NA,TRBJ2-6,NA,TRBV6-1,TGTGCCAGCAGTGGAGAATTGGAGTACTCTGGGGCCAACGTCCTGACTTTC,CASSGELEYSGANVLTF
NA,TRBJ2-1,NA,TRBV28,TGTGCCAGCAGTTTAAAGTCTTATAGTCGGTCCTACAATGAGCAGTTCTTC,CASSLKSYSRSYNEQFF
TRBD2,TRBJ2-5,NA,TRBV5-1,TGCGCCAGCAGCATAGGACTAGCGGGAGGCAAGGTTGAAGAGACCCAGTACTTC,CASSIGLAGGKVEETQYF
TRBD1,TRBJ1-2,NA,TRBV7-8,TGTGCCAGCAGCTTAACAAGGGGGCGAGCTAACTATGGCTACACCTTC,CASSLTRGRANYGYTF
TRBD1,TRBJ1-2,NA,TRBV5-1,TGCGCCAGCGGAAAGGCGGAGGGGGCCTATGGCTACACCTTC,CASGKAEGAYGYTF
TRBD2,TRBJ2-5,NA,TRBV5-1,TGCGCCAGCAGCTTGGGGTTAGCGGGGGCTAGGGCCTTCGCAGAGACCCAGTACTTC,CASSLGLAGARAFAETQYF
TRBD1,TRBJ1-2,NA,TRBV18,TGTGCCAGCTCACCAACCCGCGGGACACAGGGGGCGAACTATGGCTACACCTTC,CASSPTRGTQGANYGYTF
TRBD1,TRBJ2-2,NA,TRBV27,TGTGCCAGCAGTTTATCAACAAGTCACAGGGGTAACACCGGGGAGCTGTTTTTT,CASSLSTSHRGNTGELFF
TRBD2,TRBJ2-7,once,TRBV11-2,TGTGCCAGCAGCTTAGGACTAGCGGAGGGCTACGAGCAGTACTTC,CASSLGLAEGYEQYF
NA,TRBJ2-2,once,TRBV19,TGTGCCAGTGCAGCGGTCCCCGGAACCGGGGAGCTGTTTTTT,CASAAVPGTGELFF
NA,TRBJ2-6,NA,TRBV6-6,TGTGCCAGCACCGCGGGACTCTCTGGGGCCAACGTCCTGACTTTC,CASTAGLSGANVLTF
NA,TRBJ2-7,NA,TRBV5-1,TGCGCCAGCAGCCCGAGACAGGTTCAGTACGAGCAGTACTTC,CASSPRQVQYEQYF
TRBD2,TRBJ2-3,NA,TRBV4-3,TGCGCCAGCAGCCATTCCGGGACTAGCGGGGCAGATACGCAGTATTTT,CASSHSGTSGADTQYF
TRBD2,TRBJ2-1,NA,TRBV30,TGTGCCTGGAGTGGTGCTAGCGGGGTCTACAATGAGCAGTTCTTC,CAWSGASGVYNEQFF
TRBD2,TRBJ2-3,NA,TRBV27,TGTGCCAGCAGTTTATTAGTTGGGGCTAGCGGAAGCACAGATACGCAGTATTTT,CASSLLVGASGSTDTQYF
NA,TRBJ2-7,NA,TRBV19,TGTGCCAGTAGTATCGGACAGTTAACATCCTACGAGCAGTACTTC,CASSIGQLTSYEQYF
NA,TRBJ2-3,NA,TRBV27,TGTGCCAGCAGTTCCCTCGGAGCTGGAATGTCAGATACGCAGTATTTT,CASSSLGAGMSDTQYF
TRBD2,TRBJ2-1,NA,TRBV7-3,TGTGCCAGCAGCTCCACCGGGGGGGCCAATGAGCAGTTCTTC,CASSSTGGANEQFF
TRBD2,TRBJ2-7,NA,TRBV4-2,TGTGCCAGCAGCCCTGGGACTAGCGGGACCTCCTACGAGCAGTACTTC,CASSPGTSGTSYEQYF
TRBD2,TRBJ2-3,NA,TRBV7-8,TGTGCCAGCAGCTTCAAGCGCGGGGGGGCCCCCCAGACTGGATATACGCAGTATTTT,CASSFKRGGAPQTGYTQYF
NA,TRBJ2-1,NA,TRBV9,TGTGCCAGCAGCGCCGGGACAAGATTCAACAATGAGCAGTTCTTC,CASSAGTRFNNEQFF
TRBD1,TRBJ2-2,once,TRBV7-7,TGTGCTAGCAGCCGAACACCCGGGACAGGGGGCACCGGGGAGCTGTTTTTT,CASSRTPGTGGTGELFF
NA,TRBJ1-2,NA,TRBV4-1,TGCGCCAGCAGCCACCCAGTACAGGGAGAGGATGGCTACACCTTC,CASSHPVQGEDGYTF
NA,TRBJ1-4,NA,TRBV9,TGTGCCAGCAGCGTAGGAGGTGCTGAAAAACTGTTTTTT,CASSVGGAEKLFF
NA,TRBJ2-7,NA,TRBV15,TGTGCCACCAGCAGAGATAGACGGGAGAGCCTCCCCCTATACGAGCAGTACTTC,CATSRDRRESLPLYEQYF
TRBD2,TRBJ2-5,NA,TRBV28,TGTGCCAGCAGTCCGGGACTAGCGGGCGAACATTGGGAGACCCAGTACTTC,CASSPGLAGEHWETQYF
NA,TRBJ2-2,NA,TRBV7-2,TGTGCCAGCGGCGGAGGTAACACCGGGGAGCTGTTTTTT,CASGGGNTGELFF
TRBD2,TRBJ2-3,NA,TRBV27,TGTGCCAGCAGTTTATCTACTAGCGGGTTGGATACGCAGTATTTT,CASSLSTSGLDTQYF
NA,TRBJ1-1,NA,TRBV19,TGTGCCACCATCGAGACAGGCCTTAACACTGAAGCTTTCTTT,CATIETGLNTEAFF
TRBD2,TRBJ2-1,NA,TRBV7-6,TGTGCCAGCAGCTTAGAGTCGGGACTAGAAGGTGGCAATGAGCAGTTCTTC,CASSLESGLEGGNEQFF
TRBD1,TRBJ1-1,NA,TRBV5-1,TGCGCCAGCAGCCGCGATGACAGGGGCGCTGAAGCTTTCTTT,CASSRDDRGAEAFF
NA,TRBJ2-7,NA,TRBV19,TGTGCCAGTAGTACTCAGGCAGGCTACGAGCAGTACTTC,CASSTQAGYEQYF
TRBD2,TRBJ2-7,NA,TRBV9,TGTGCCAGCAGCCGCACTAGCGGGTACTACGAGCAGTACTTC,CASSRTSGYYEQYF
NA,TRBJ1-1,NA,TRBV18,TGTGCCAGCTCACCAAGGCTAGTCAGGAGCGGCACTGAAGCTTTCTTT,CASSPRLVRSGTEAFF
NA,TRBJ2-7,NA,TRBV9,TGTGCCAGCAGCGTAGAACCGGGACACAACTACGAGCAGTACTTC,CASSVEPGHNYEQYF
NA,TRBJ1-1,NA,TRBV30,TGTGCCTGGGACAGGATCAACACTGAAGCTTTCTTT,CAWDRINTEAFF
NA,TRBJ2-5,NA,TRBV28,TGTGCCAGCAGGAAGGGACTTTTGACAAAAGAGACCCAGTACTTC,CASRKGLLTKETQYF
NA,TRBJ2-4,NA,TRBV30,TGTGCCTGGAGTGTGCCTCGGGTAGCCAAAAACATTCAGTACTTC,CAWSVPRVAKNIQYF
NA,TRBJ1-2,few,TRBV7-9,TGTGCCAGCAGCCACATGGGAGGCTATGGCTACACCTTC,CASSHMGGYGYTF
TRBD2,TRBJ2-5,NA,TRBV16,TGTGCCAGCAGCCAATCTCCAGGGACTAGCCAAGAGACCCAGTACTTC,CASSQSPGTSQETQYF
NA,TRBJ2-1,NA,TRBV9,TGTGCCAGCAGCGTAGGGCAGGGGATAGGAGCGGTATACAATGAGCAGTTCTTC,CASSVGQGIGAVYNEQFF
NA,TRBJ2-7,NA,TRBV5-1,TGCGCCAGCAGCACCGCTACAGGGTTCTACGAGCAGTACTTC,CASSTATGFYEQYF
TRBD2,TRBJ2-1,NA,TRBV13,TGTGCCAGCAGATCAAGCGGGATATTTTACAATGAGCAGTTCTTC,CASRSSGIFYNEQFF
NA,TRBJ1-5,NA,TRBV29-1,TGCAGCGTTGATTCAGGCATGGGGCCCCAGCATTTT,CSVDSGMGPQHF
NA,TRBJ1-2,NA,TRBV5-1,TGCGCCAGCAGCTTGGCAGGGGTTGACTATGGCTACACCTTC,CASSLAGVDYGYTF
TRBD2,TRBJ2-7,NA,TRBV28,TGTGCCAGCAGTTCTGTAGCGGGCCTCTCCTACGAGCAGTACTTC,CASSSVAGLSYEQYF
NA,TRBJ1-1,NA,TRBV6-5,TGTGCCAGCAGTGCAGGGGCTGGGACTGAAGCTTTCTTT,CASSAGAGTEAFF